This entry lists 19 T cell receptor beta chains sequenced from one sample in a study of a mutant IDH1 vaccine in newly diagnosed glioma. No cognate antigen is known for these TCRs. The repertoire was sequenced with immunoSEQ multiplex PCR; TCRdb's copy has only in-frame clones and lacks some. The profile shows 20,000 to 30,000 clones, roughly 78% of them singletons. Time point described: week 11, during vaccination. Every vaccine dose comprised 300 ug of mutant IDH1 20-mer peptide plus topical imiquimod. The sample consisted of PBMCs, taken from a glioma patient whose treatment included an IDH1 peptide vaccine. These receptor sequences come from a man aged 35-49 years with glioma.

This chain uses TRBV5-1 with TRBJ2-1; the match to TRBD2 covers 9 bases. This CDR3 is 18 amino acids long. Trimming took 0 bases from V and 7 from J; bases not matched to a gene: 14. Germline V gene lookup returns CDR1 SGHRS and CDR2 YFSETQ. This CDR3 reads CASSLEVRRGRAGNEQFF. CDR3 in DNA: TGCGCCAGCAGCTTGGAAGTTCGTCGCGGGAGGGCCGGTAATGAGCAGTTCTTC.

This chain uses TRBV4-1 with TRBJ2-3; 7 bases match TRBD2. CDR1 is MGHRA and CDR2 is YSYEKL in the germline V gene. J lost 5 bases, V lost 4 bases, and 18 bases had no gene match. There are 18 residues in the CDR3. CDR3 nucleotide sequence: TGCGCCAGCAGCCCCTTTTCCGGAAGCGGGATCTTACAAGATACGCAGTATTTT. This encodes CASSPFSGSGILQDTQYF.

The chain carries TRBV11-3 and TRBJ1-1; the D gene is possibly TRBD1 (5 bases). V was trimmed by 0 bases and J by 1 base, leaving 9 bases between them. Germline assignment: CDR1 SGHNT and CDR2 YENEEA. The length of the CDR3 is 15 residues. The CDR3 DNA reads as TGTGCCAGCAGCTTAGAGACAGCTGGGAACACTGAAGCTTTCTTT. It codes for CASSLETAGNTEAFF. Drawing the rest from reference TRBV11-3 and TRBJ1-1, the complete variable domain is EAGVVQSPRYKIIEKKQPVAFWCNPISGHNTLYWYLQNLGQGPELLIRYENEEAVDDSQLPKDRFSAERLKGVDSTLKIQPAELGDSAVYLCASSLETAGNTEAFFGQGTRLTVV.

CDR3 residues: CASSGGPYGYTF. CDR3 in DNA: TGTGCCAGCAGCGGGGGGCCCTATGGCTACACCTTC. This chain connects TRBV11-2 to TRBJ1-2; tentatively, D is TRBD1 (6 bases). The CDR3 runs 12 residues. The V gene's germline CDR1 is SGHAT and CDR2 FQNNGV. Trimming took off 5 bases at V and 4 bases at J, with 8 bases between the two ends.

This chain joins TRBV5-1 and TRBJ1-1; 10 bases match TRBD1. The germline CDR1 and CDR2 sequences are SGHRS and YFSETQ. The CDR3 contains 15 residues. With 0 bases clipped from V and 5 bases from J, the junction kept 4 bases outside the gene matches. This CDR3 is CASSLGDRGWTEAFF. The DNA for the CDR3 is TGCGCCAGCAGCTTGGGGGACAGGGGATGGACTGAAGCTTTCTTT.

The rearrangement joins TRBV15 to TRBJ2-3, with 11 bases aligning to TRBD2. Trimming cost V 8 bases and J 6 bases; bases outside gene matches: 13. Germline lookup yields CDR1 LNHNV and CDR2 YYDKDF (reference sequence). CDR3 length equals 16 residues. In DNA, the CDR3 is TGTGCCACCCGTCTTTATACTAGCGGGAGTGGGGATACGCAGTATTTT. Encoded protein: CATRLYTSGSGDTQYF.

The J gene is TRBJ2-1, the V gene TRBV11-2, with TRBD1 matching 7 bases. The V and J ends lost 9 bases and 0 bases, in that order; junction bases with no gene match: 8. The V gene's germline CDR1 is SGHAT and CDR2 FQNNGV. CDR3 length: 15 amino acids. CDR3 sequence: CASELGDSSYNEQFF. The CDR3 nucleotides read TGTGCCAGTGAGCTTGGGGACAGCTCCTACAATGAGCAGTTCTTC.

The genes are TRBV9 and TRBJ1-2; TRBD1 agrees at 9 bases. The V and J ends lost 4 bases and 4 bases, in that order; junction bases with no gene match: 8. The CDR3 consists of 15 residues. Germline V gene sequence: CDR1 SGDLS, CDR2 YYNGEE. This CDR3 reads CASSPGQGLGYGYTF. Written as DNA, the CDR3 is TGTGCCAGCAGCCCCGGACAGGGGCTGGGCTATGGCTACACCTTC.

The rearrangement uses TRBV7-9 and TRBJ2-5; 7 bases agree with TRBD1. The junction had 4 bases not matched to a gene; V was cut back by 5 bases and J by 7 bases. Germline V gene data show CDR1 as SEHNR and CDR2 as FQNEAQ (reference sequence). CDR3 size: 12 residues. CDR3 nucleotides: TGTGCCAGCAGCACGGACAGGTCGACCCAGTACTTC. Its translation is CASSTDRSTQYF.

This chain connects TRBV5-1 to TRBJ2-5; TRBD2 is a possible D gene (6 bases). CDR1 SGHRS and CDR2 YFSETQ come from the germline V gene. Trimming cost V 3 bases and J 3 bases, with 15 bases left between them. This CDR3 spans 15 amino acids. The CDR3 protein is CASSSGDLRKETQYF. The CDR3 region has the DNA TGCGCCAGCAGCTCCGGGGACTTGCGAAAAGAGACCCAGTACTTC. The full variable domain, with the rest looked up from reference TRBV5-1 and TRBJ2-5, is KAGVTQTPRYLIKTRGQQVTLSCSPISGHRSVSWYQQTPGQGLQFLFEYFSETQRNKGNFPGRFSGRQFSNSRSEMNVSTLELGDSALYLCASSSGDLRKETQYFGPGTRLLVL.

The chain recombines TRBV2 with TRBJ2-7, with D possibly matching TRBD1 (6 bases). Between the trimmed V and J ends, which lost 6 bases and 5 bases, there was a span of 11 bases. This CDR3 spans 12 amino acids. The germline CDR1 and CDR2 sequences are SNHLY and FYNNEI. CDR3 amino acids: CASSLQGHEQYV. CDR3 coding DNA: TGTGCCAGCAGCCTACAGGGCCACGAGCAGTACGTC.

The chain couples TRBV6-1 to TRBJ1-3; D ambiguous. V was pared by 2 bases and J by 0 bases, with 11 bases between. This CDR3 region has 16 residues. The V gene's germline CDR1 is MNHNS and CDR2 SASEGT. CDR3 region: CASSELWQDSGNTIYF. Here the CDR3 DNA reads TGTGCCAGCAGTGAACTATGGCAGGACTCTGGAAACACCATATATTTT.

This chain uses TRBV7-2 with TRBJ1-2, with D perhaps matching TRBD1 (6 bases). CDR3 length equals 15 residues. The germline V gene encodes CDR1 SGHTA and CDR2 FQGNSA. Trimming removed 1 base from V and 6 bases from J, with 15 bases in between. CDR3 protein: CASSLDQGRVDGYTF. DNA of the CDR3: TGTGCCAGCAGCTTAGATCAGGGGCGGGTGGATGGCTACACCTTC.

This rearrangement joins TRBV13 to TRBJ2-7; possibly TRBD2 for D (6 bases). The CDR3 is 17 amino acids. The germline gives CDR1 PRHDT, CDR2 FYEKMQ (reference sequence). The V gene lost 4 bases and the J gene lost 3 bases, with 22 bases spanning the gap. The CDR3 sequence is CASSSYEAGTGVYEQYF. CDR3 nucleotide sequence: TGTGCCAGCAGCTCATATGAGGCCGGGACGGGAGTCTACGAGCAGTACTTC.

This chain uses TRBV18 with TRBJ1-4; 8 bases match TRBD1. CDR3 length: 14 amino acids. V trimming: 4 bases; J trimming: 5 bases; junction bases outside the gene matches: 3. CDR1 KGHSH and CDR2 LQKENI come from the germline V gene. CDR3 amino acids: CASSRGQENEKLFF. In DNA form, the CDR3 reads TGTGCCAGCTCACGGGGACAGGAGAATGAAAAACTGTTTTTT.

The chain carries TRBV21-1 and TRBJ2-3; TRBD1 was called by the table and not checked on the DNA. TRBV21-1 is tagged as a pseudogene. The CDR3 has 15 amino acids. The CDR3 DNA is TGTGCCAGCGTGATCAGGGGGCTGGATACAGATACGCAGTATTTT. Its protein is CASVIRGLDTDTQYF.

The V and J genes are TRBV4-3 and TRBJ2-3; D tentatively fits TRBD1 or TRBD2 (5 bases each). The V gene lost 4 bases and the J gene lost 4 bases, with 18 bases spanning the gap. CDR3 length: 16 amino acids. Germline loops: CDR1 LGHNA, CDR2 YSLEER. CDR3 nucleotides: TGCGCCAGCAGCCCAAATGGGGCGGGCAGCGCAGATACGCAGTATTTT. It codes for CASSPNGAGSADTQYF.

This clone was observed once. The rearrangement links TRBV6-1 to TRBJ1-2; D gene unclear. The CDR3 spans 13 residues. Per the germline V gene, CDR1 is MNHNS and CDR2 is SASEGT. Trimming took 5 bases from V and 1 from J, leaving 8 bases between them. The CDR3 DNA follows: TGTGCCAGCAGTCCCGGAATTAACTATGGCTACACCTTC. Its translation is CASSPGINYGYTF.

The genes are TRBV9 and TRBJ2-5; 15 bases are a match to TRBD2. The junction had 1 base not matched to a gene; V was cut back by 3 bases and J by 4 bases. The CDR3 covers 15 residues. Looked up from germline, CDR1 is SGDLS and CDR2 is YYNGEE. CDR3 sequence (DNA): TGTGCCAGCAGCGGGGGACTAGCGGGAGGAGAGACCCAGTACTTC. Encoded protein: CASSGGLAGGETQYF.